These 29 T cell receptor beta chains were all obtained from the same sample, sequenced in a study of cytomegalovirus exposure and HLA in healthy donors. The PCR employed 60 Vbeta primers together with 13 Jbeta primers. Only in-frame clones appear in the TCRdb table, and some are missing; sequencing was by immunoSEQ multiplex PCR. The sample carries 130,000 to 150,000 clones, 76% recorded once. Material: PBMCs. The receptors come from a woman aged 40 to 55 in good health and CMV-seronegative.

The chain joins TRBV25-1 to TRBJ1-5; the D is unclear. Germline V lookup: CDR1 MGHDK, CDR2 SYGVNS. V dropped 3 bases and J dropped 1 base, with 7 bases sitting between them. CDR3 length: 14 residues. CDR3 DNA sequence: TGTGCCAGCAGTGAGGGCGGGAGCAATCAGCCCCAGCATTTT. It translates to CASSEGGSNQPQHF.

This clone showed up just once. The chain joins TRBV30 to TRBJ1-5; D is perhaps TRBD1 (5 bases). The V gene lost 0 bases and the J gene lost 2 bases, with 11 bases spanning the gap. The CDR3 extends over 15 amino acids. CDR1 is GTSNPN and CDR2 is SVGIG in the germline V gene (reference sequence). CDR3 sequence reads: CAWSVGEGGNQPQHF. The CDR3 DNA reads TGTGCCTGGAGTGTGGGGGAGGGTGGCAATCAGCCCCAGCATTTT.

This clone was recorded once. This rearrangement joins TRBV19 to TRBJ2-5; 7 nucleotides align to TRBD2. With V trimmed by 3 bases and J by 2 bases, 9 bases remained unmatched. The CDR3 contains 16 residues. The germline CDR1 and CDR2 sequences are LNHDA and SQIVND (reference sequence). This CDR3 reads CASSISPSGLQETQYF. DNA for the CDR3: TGTGCCAGTAGTATCAGCCCTAGCGGCTTACAAGAGACCCAGTACTTC.

The chain is built from TRBV19 and TRBJ2-7; D is unclear. CDR3 length equals 15 residues. Trimming cost V 5 bases and J 5 bases, with 19 bases left between them. The germline V gene has CDR1 LNHDA and CDR2 SQIVND (reference sequence). CDR3 sequence (DNA): TGTGCCAGTAGTTCCACCCCCCGAGTTATCAACGAGCAGTACTTC. It is translated as CASSSTPRVINEQYF. The entire variable domain, with the rest obtained from reference TRBV19 and TRBJ2-7, is as follows: DGGITQSPKYLFRKEGQNVTLSCEQNLNHDAMYWYRQDPGQGLRLIYYSQIVNDFQKGDIAEGYSVSREKKESFPLTVTSAQKNPTAFYLCASSSTPRVINEQYFGPGTRLTVT.

The chain has TRBV5-1 and TRBJ2-2; maybe TRBD1 (6 bases). Germline V gene data show CDR1 as SGHRS and CDR2 as YFSETQ. The V end was cut by 2 bases, the J end by 7 bases, with 15 bases between. The CDR3 consists of 15 residues. CDR3 DNA sequence: TGCGCCAGCAGCTTCCTACAGGGCGACGACGGGGAGCTGTTTTTT. Its protein is CASSFLQGDDGELFF.

In this sample, this clone turned up once. V and J are TRBV10-1 and TRBJ2-7, with 8 bases identical to TRBD1. Trimming at V came to 3 bases and at J to 4 bases, leaving 8 bases not matched to a gene. Germline CDR1 WNHNN, CDR2 SYGVQD (reference sequence). There are 15 residues in the CDR3. The CDR3 region is CASSDGQGGFYEQYF. CDR3 bases: TGCGCCAGCAGTGATGGACAGGGTGGATTTTACGAGCAGTACTTC.

This chain links TRBV5-1 with TRBJ2-2; 7 nucleotides agree with TRBD1. This CDR3 contains 15 residues. The germline gives CDR1 SGHRS, CDR2 YFSETQ. Germline trimming cut 4 bases from V and 0 bases from J; bases unmatched to any gene: 3. The CDR3 spells CASSRDSANTGELFF. The CDR3 DNA sequence: TGCGCCAGCAGCCGGGACAGCGCGAACACCGGGGAGCTGTTTTTT.

This clone was observed a handful of times. At one end, the junction sequence differs from germline, possibly due to a read error. The V and J genes are TRBV7-9 and TRBJ1-3; 9 positions match TRBD1. Germline V gene sequence: CDR1 SEHNR, CDR2 FQNEAQ (reference sequence). The CDR3 is made up of 15 amino acids. CDR3 amino acids: CSSSPGQGRGNTIYF. CDR3 nucleotides: TGTTCCAGCAGCCCGGGACAGGGTCGTGGAAACACCATATATTTT. Filled out from reference TRBV7-9 and TRBJ1-3, the complete variable domain reads DTGVSQNPRHKITKRGQNVTFRCDPISEHNRLYWYRQTLGQGPEFLTYFQNEAQLEKSRLLSDRFSAERPKGSFSTLEIQRTEQGDSAMYLCSSSPGQGRGNTIYFGEGSWLTVV.

This rearrangement joins TRBV13 to TRBJ2-1, with 9 bases lining up with TRBD2. This CDR3 has 16 residues. V shed 3 bases and J 8 bases; nucleotides not matched to a gene: 11. Germline V lookup: CDR1 PRHDT, CDR2 FYEKMQ (reference sequence). In DNA, the CDR3 is TGTGCCAGCAGCTTTGACCTAGCGGGACCTTACGATGAGCAGTTCTTC. This translates into CASSFDLAGPYDEQFF.

V and J are TRBV29-1 and TRBJ1-2; no definite D call. This CDR3 comprises 12 residues. Germline lookup yields CDR1 SQVTM and CDR2 ANQGSEA. The V end was cut by 5 bases, the J end by 3 bases, with 10 bases between. CDR3: CSVLREDYGYTF. Here the CDR3 DNA reads TGCAGCGTTTTAAGGGAGGACTATGGCTACACCTTC.

This rearrangement joins TRBV11-1 to TRBJ1-6; D remains unclear. Germline values: CDR1 SGHAT, CDR2 FQDESV (reference sequence). V lost 1 base and J lost 5, with 15 bases in between. The CDR3 runs 17 residues. The CDR3 is CASSLEVWTTNNSPLHF. The CDR3 DNA sequence: TGTGCCAGCAGCTTAGAGGTTTGGACGACTAATAATTCACCCCTCCACTTT.

CDR3 nucleotide sequence: TGCGCCAGCAGCTTGACCCGACAGGGCTCCTACAATGAGCAGTTCTTC. Amino acids: CASSLTRQGSYNEQFF. The chain joins TRBV5-1 to TRBJ2-1, with 7 bases matching TRBD1. The CDR3 extends over 16 amino acids. Trimming at V came to 1 base and at J to 0 bases, leaving 4 bases not matched to a gene. Germline V gene lookup returns CDR1 SGHRS and CDR2 YFSETQ.

Of note for this clone: At one end, the junction sequence differs from germline, possibly due to a read error. V usage is TRBV7-9 and J usage is TRBJ2-2, with D possibly matching TRBD1 (7 bases). The CDR3 runs 15 residues. Germline V lookup: CDR1 SEHNR, CDR2 FQNEAQ (reference sequence). The CDR3 coding sequence is TGTTCCAGCAGCTTAATTCAGGGGGGAACCGGGGAGCTGTTTTTT. As protein: CSSSLIQGGTGELFF.

The chain employs TRBV4-1 and TRBJ2-5; 11 nucleotides line up with TRBD2. The CDR3 contains 16 residues. Looked up from germline, CDR1 is MGHRA and CDR2 is YSYEKL. V was clipped by 0 bases and J by 5 bases; unmatched bases: 5. The chain's CDR3 is CASSQDTSGGRETQYF. In DNA, the CDR3 is TGCGCCAGCAGCCAAGATACTAGCGGGGGAAGGGAGACCCAGTACTTC.

The chain carries TRBV2 and TRBJ2-5; D possibly corresponds to TRBD2 (6 bases). V shed 8 bases and J shed 5 bases, with 6 bases lying between them. The CDR3 loop spans 10 amino acids. Germline lookup yields CDR1 SNHLY and CDR2 FYNNEI. The CDR3 DNA reads TGTGCCAGCGGAGGGGAGACCCAGTACTTC. Translation gives CASGGETQYF.

This clone has just one count. The chain employs TRBV6-5 and TRBJ2-6; D is uncertain. CDR3 length equals 15 residues. The V gene's germline CDR1 is MNHEY and CDR2 SVGAGI. V lost 6 bases, J lost 0 bases, and 9 bases lay in between. CDR3 DNA: TGTGCCAGCAGCACAGTTAGCTCTGGGGCCAACGTCCTGACTTTC. This sequence encodes CASSTVSSGANVLTF.

V usage is TRBV12-1 and J usage is TRBJ1-4; the table assigns TRBD1, which was not confirmed against the DNA. TRBV12-1 corresponds to a pseudogene. This CDR3 has 15 amino acids. This CDR3 reads CASSFRRGHDEKLFF. CDR3 nucleotide sequence: TGTGCCAGCAGCTTTAGAAGGGGCCATGATGAAAAACTGTTTTTT.

This clone was detected a few times. The rearrangement joins TRBV11-2 to TRBJ1-2; D is undetermined. This CDR3 region has 14 residues. CDR1 is SGHAT, CDR2 FQNNGV, per germline. Trimming removed 1 base at V and 2 bases at J, with 8 bases between. CDR3 DNA: TGTGCCAGCAGCTTAGCACAGTCCAACTATGGCTACACCTTC. Its translation is CASSLAQSNYGYTF.

V gene TRBV5-1 combines with J gene TRBJ1-2, with D unresolved. The CDR3 is 13 residues long. The V gene lost 7 bases and the J gene lost 3 bases, with 13 bases spanning the gap. CDR1 is SGHRS, CDR2 YFSETQ, per germline. The CDR3 protein is CASGASGDYGYTF. The CDR3 DNA sequence: TGCGCCAGCGGCGCTTCGGGTGACTATGGCTACACCTTC.

The chain carries TRBV15 and TRBJ2-3; D not resolved. The CDR3 totals 17 residues. Germline CDR1 is LNHNV and CDR2 is YYDKDF (reference sequence). V was clipped by 3 bases and J by 6 bases, with 22 bases between them. This CDR3 reads CATSSIYLGPIRDTQYF. Written as DNA, the CDR3 is TGTGCCACCAGCAGTATATACTTGGGCCCGATTCGGGATACGCAGTATTTT.

This rearrangement joins TRBV30 to TRBJ1-3; 12 nucleotides line up with TRBD1. Germline CDR1 GTSNPN, CDR2 SVGIG (reference sequence). V lost 6 bases, J lost 3 bases, and 3 bases stayed unmatched. The CDR3 is made up of 14 amino acids. CDR3 bases: TGTGCCTGCGGGACAGGGGGCCATGGAAACACCATATATTTT. It specifies CACGTGGHGNTIYF.

The chain recombines TRBV6-5 with TRBJ2-7; TRBD1 aligns across 8 bases. This CDR3 has 16 amino acids. Germline V gene sequence: CDR1 MNHEY, CDR2 SVGAGI. The V segment lost 4 bases and the J segment 5 bases; nucleotides outside the gene matches: 13. The CDR3 DNA sequence: TGTGCCAGCAGTTTTGCCGGGACAGGTCTCAGCAACGAGCAGTACTTC. Its translation is CASSFAGTGLSNEQYF.

The chain links TRBV5-1 to TRBJ2-5, with 10 bases matching TRBD1. Trimming took 2 bases from V and 3 from J; bases not matched to a gene: 4. Germline CDR1 SGHRS, CDR2 YFSETQ. The CDR3 sequence is 15 residues long. The CDR3 protein is CASSFAGTGEETQYF. The DNA of the CDR3 is TGCGCCAGCAGCTTTGCCGGGACAGGGGAAGAGACCCAGTACTTC.

The V and J genes are TRBV4-2 and TRBJ2-7; a possible D gene is TRBD1 (6 bases). Germline V lookup: CDR1 LGHNA, CDR2 YNFKEQ. The length of the CDR3 is 16 residues. Trimming shortened V by 1 base and J by 3 bases, and 16 bases separated the two germline ends. The chain's CDR3 is CASSQGAGEINYEQYF. The CDR3 DNA reads as TGTGCCAGCAGCCAAGGGGCAGGGGAAATTAACTACGAGCAGTACTTC.

The rearrangement joins TRBV5-1 to TRBJ2-7, with 9 nucleotides matching TRBD1. J was trimmed by 3 bases and V by 4 bases; bases with no gene match: 5. The CDR3 runs 14 residues. Germline CDR1 is SGHRS and CDR2 is YFSETQ. The CDR3 coding sequence is TGCGCCAGCAGCCAGGGACAGGGTTACTACGAGCAGTACTTC. This codes for CASSQGQGYYEQYF. The variable domain in full, with the rest retrieved from reference TRBV5-1 and TRBJ2-7, is KAGVTQTPRYLIKTRGQQVTLSCSPISGHRSVSWYQQTPGQGLQFLFEYFSETQRNKGNFPGRFSGRQFSNSRSEMNVSTLELGDSALYLCASSQGQGYYEQYFGPGTRLTVT.

This clone occurred once. The chain joins TRBV4-1 to TRBJ1-2; D gene unclear. V dropped 0 bases and J dropped 8 bases, with 13 bases sitting between them. The CDR3 contains 14 residues. Germline V gene sequence: CDR1 MGHRA, CDR2 YSYEKL. The CDR3 reads CASSQESVHRGYTF. CDR3 nucleotide sequence: TGCGCCAGCAGCCAAGAAAGTGTACATCGCGGCTACACCTTC.

V and J are TRBV11-2 and TRBJ2-1; 10 positions agree with TRBD2. V shed 9 bases, J shed 4 bases, and the junction held 6 bases outside the gene matches. Looked up from germline, CDR1 is SGHAT and CDR2 is FQNNGV. The CDR3 runs 14 residues. The CDR3: CASKGLALYNEQFF. Here the CDR3 DNA reads TGTGCCAGTAAGGGACTAGCGCTTTACAATGAGCAGTTCTTC.

The chain recombines TRBV6-5 with TRBJ2-7; 12 bases map to TRBD2. V shed 8 bases, J shed 2 bases, and the junction held 7 bases outside the gene matches. CDR3 size: 15 residues. From germline, CDR1 is MNHEY and CDR2 SVGAGI. The CDR3 region has the DNA TGTGCCAGCTTTGGGACTAGCGGGTTTACCTACGAGCAGTACTTC. Its protein is CASFGTSGFTYEQYF.

This rearrangement joins TRBV19 to TRBJ2-7, with 8 bases identical to TRBD1. The CDR3 has 16 residues. The germline V gene encodes CDR1 LNHDA and CDR2 SQIVND (reference sequence). J lost 0 bases, V lost 1 base, and 5 bases had no gene match. The CDR3 loop is CASSIVAGQGSYEQYF. DNA for the CDR3: TGTGCCAGTAGTATAGTAGCTGGACAGGGCTCCTACGAGCAGTACTTC.